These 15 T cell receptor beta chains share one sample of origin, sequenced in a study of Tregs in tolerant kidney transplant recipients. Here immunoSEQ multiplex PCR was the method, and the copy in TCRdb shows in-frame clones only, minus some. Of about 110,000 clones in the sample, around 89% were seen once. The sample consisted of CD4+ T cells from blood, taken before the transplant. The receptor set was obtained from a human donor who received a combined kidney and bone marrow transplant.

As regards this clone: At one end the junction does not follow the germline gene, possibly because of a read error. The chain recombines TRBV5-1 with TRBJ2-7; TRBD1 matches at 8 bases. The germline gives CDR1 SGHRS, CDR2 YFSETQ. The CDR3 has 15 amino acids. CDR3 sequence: CASSLGQEPSYEQYF. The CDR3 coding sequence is TGTGCCAGCAGCCTGGGACAGGAACCTTCCTACGAGCAGTACTTC.

This CDR3 is CASSLAGAADTQYF. The CDR3 bases are TGTGCCAGCAGCTTAGCGGGAGCGGCAGATACGCAGTATTTT. This sequence joins TRBV7-9 and TRBJ2-3; possible D gene TRBD2, 5 bases. The V end was cut by 0 bases, the J end by 4 bases, with 8 bases between. There are 14 residues in the CDR3. The germline V gene has CDR1 SEHNR and CDR2 FQNEAQ (reference sequence).

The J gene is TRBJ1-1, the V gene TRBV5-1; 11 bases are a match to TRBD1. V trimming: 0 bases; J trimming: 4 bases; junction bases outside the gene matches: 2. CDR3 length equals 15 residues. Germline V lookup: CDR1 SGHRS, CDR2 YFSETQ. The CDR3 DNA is TGCGCCAGCAGCTTGGGGACAGGGGGCGGCACTGAAGCTTTCTTT. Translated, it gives CASSLGTGGGTEAFF.

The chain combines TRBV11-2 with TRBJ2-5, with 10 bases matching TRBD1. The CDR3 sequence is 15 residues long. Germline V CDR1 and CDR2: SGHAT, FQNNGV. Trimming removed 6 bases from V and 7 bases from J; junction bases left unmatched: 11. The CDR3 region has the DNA TGTGCCAGCAGTCCGGGACAGGGGCTTCCGGGGACCCAGTACTTC. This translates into CASSPGQGLPGTQYF.

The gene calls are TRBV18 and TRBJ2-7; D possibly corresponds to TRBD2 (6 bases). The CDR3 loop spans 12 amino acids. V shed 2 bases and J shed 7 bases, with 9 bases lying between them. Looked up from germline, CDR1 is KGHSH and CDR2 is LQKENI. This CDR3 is CASSPDGGEQYF. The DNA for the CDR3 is TGTGCCAGCTCACCAGATGGGGGGGAGCAGTACTTC.

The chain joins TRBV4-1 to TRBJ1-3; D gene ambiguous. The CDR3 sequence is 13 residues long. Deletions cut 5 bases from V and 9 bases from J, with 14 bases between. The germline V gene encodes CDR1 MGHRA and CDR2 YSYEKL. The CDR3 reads CASSSPGASTIYF. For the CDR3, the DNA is TGCGCCAGCAGCTCACCGGGAGCCAGCACCATATATTTT.

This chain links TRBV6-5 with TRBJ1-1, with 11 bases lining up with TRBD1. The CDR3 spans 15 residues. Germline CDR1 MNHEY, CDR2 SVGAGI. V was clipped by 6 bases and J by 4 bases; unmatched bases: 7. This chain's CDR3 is CASRGQGAGSTEAFF. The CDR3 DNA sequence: TGTGCCAGCAGAGGACAGGGGGCTGGGAGCACTGAAGCTTTCTTT.

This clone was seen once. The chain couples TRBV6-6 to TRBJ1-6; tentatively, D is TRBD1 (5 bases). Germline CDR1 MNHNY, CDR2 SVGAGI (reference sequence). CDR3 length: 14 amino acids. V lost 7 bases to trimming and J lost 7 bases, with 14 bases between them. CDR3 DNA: TGTGCCAGCATGGGGGGTGGACCGAATTCACCCCTCCACTTT. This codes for CASMGGGPNSPLHF.

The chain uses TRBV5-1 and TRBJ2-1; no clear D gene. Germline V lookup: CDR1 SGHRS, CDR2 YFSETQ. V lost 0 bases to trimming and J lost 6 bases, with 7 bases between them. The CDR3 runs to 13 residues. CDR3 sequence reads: CASSLVPSNEQFF. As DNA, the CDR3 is TGCGCCAGCAGCTTGGTTCCCTCCAATGAGCAGTTCTTC.

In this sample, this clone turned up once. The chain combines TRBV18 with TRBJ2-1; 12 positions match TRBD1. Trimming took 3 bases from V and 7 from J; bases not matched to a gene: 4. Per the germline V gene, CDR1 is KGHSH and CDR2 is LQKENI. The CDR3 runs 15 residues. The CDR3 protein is CASSPGTGGINEQFF. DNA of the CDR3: TGTGCCAGCTCACCCGGGACAGGGGGCATAAATGAGCAGTTCTTC.

CDR3 DNA: TGTGCCAGCAGTGTCGGTTTAGGACGGGATCAAGAAAAACTGTTTTTT. Translating it yields CASSVGLGRDQEKLFF. The chain links TRBV2 to TRBJ1-4; D remains unclear. CDR3 length: 16 amino acids. Trimming stripped 4 bases from V and 8 bases from J, with 20 bases between. Germline CDR1 is SNHLY and CDR2 is FYNNEI.

In nucleotides, the CDR3 is TGTGCCGCAGGGGCCTATCAGCCCCAGCATTTT. Translated: CAAGAYQPQHF. V and J are TRBV6-1 and TRBJ1-5, with a tentative D call TRBD1 (6 bases). The V gene lost 11 bases and the J gene lost 5 bases, with 10 bases spanning the gap. Germline-derived CDR1 and CDR2 are MNHNS and SASEGT. The CDR3 runs to 11 residues.

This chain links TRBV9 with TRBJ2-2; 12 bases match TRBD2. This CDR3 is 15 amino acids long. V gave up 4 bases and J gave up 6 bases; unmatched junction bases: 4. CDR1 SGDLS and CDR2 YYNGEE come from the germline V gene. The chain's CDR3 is CASSPGLAGPGELFF. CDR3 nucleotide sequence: TGTGCCAGCAGCCCGGGACTAGCGGGTCCCGGGGAGCTGTTTTTT.

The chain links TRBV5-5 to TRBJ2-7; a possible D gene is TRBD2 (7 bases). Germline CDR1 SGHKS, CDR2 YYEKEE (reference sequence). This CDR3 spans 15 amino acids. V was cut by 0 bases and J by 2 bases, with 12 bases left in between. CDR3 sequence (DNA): TGTGCCAGCAGCTTGGTCGCGGGGGCCACCTACGAGCAGTACTTC. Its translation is CASSLVAGATYEQYF.

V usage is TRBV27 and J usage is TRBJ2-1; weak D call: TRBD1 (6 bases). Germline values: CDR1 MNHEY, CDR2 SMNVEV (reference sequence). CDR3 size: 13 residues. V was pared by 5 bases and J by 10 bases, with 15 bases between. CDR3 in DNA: TGTGCCAGCAGTAGCCACAGGGTCAGGGAGCAGTTCTTC. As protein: CASSSHRVREQFF.